The T cell receptor beta chain under discussion was sequenced for a study of shared clonotypes between healthy human individuals. Across the study: Each donor had three CD4 naive, three CD4 memory, two CD8 naive and one CD8 memory plate. Study-wide results and caveats: Larger estimated richness was generally recorded for naive subsets relative to memory subsets. Incompleteness in sorted-subset sequencing, despite large depth, was shown by rarefaction.

Here immunoSEQ multiplex PCR was the method, and the copy in TCRdb shows in-frame clones only, minus some. The table records some 2.1 million clones, 85% to 95% of them present only once. This clone came up once. What it recognizes is unknown. Only CD45RO-negative cells positively selected for CCR7 counted as naive CD8 cells, so terminally differentiated effector memory CD45RA+ cells were excluded. CDR3 size: 15 residues. Germline-derived CDR1 and CDR2 are SEHNR and FQNEAQ (reference sequence). V lost 3 bases to trimming and J lost 6 bases, with 14 bases between them. The gene calls are TRBV7-9 and TRBJ1-4; D might be TRBD1 (6 bases). This sequence originates from a man aged 18 to 30 in good health. Some clones in this sample may be carry-over from other donors' samples. Sample: naive CD8+ T cells from PBMCs. The CDR3 DNA reads TGTGCCAGCAGCTTCCAACAGGGAGGAGATGAAAAACTGTTTTTT. Translating gives CASSFQQGGDEKLFF.